The sample holds a few counts of the clone carrying this T cell receptor beta chain. Its antigen is not known. This specimen belongs to a study of identical twins. TCRdb reprocessed the 5' RACE reads via MiXCR and lists one record per CDR3 protein. The table shows about 200,000 distinct CDR3 sequences, with under 10% occurring only once. The germline gives CDR1 MDHEN, CDR2 SYDVKM. The CDR3 has 12 amino acids. V lost 3 bases and J lost 5; bases outside the gene matches: 1. Healthy Caucasians were all of the donors. General study findings and limits: Insertions were fewer in abundant cord blood beta clonotypes, whereas memory repertoires showed none of this pattern.

These data were likewise used in another study, on yellow fever vaccine responses in identical twins.

The sequence came from a woman in her late teens or twenties in good health. The chain recombines TRBV28 with TRBJ2-7; 7 nucleotides line up with TRBD1. Material: memory (CD45RO+) T cells sorted from blood. The CDR3 sequence: CASSLTGHEQYF. CDR3 sequence (DNA): TGTGCCAGCAGTTTGACAGGGCACGAGCAGTACTTC.